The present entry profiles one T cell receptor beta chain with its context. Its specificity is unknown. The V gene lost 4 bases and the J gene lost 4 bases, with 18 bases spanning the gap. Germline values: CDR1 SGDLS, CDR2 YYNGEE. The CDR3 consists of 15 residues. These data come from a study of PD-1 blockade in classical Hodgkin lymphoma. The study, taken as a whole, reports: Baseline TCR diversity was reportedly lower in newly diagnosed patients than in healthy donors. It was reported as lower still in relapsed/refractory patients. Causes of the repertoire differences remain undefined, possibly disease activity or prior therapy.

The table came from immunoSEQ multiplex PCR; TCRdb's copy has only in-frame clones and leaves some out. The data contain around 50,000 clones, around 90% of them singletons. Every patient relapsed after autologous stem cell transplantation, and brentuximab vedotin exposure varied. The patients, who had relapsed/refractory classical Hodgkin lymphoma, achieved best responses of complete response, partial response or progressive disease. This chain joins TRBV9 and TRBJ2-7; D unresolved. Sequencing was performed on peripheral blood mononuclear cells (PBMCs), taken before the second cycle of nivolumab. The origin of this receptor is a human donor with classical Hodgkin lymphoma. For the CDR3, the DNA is TGTGCCAGCAGCCCCGCTGAACTTCCTGTGTACGAGCAGTACTTC. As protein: CASSPAELPVYEQYF.